Included here is one T cell receptor (beta chain) sequence, with context. What it binds is unknown. Between the trimmed V and J ends, which lost 7 bases and 0 bases, there was a span of 13 bases. CDR3 length: 14 amino acids. The germline V gene has CDR1 SNHLY and CDR2 FYNNEI. Genomic DNA (from each subset) was split evenly across several immunoSEQ plates. Clones were read by immunoSEQ multiplex PCR, and TCRdb kept only the in-frame ones, dropping some. The sample consists of roughly 1,100,000 clones, more than 60% of them appearing once. The sample originates from a study of shared clonotypes between healthy human individuals. Study-level information: Used for every donor were three CD4 naive, three CD4 memory, two CD8 naive and one CD8 memory plate.

Points from the study as a whole: Larger richness was generally estimated for naive than memory subsets.

This TCR derives from a man aged 18 to 29 in good health. The J gene is TRBJ2-7, the V gene TRBV2; no clear D gene. What was sequenced was memory CD4+ T cells sorted from blood. The sample's subset: CD45RA-negative fraction. The CDR3 spells CASKGSVSSYEQYF. The CDR3 DNA reads as TGTGCCAGCAAGGGCAGCGTCTCCTCCTACGAGCAGTACTTC.